Below, 25 T cell receptor beta chains from the same sample are listed, as sequenced in a study of Ad26.COV2.S vaccination and SARS-CoV-2 variants. The treatment was: around 19 received Ad26.COV2.S at low or high dose, single or two shots; roughly 5 received placebo; per-sample allocation not given. Samples were taken on day 63 after the first vaccine or placebo injection. Clones were read by immunoSEQ multiplex PCR, and TCRdb kept only the in-frame ones, dropping some. The sample carries about 470,000 clones, 90% recorded once. Sequencing was performed on peripheral blood, taken in a trial of Ad26.COV2.S vaccine versus placebo. The receptors stem from a person between 18 and 60 years old who received the Ad26.COV2.S COVID-19 vaccine or a placebo.

The chain has TRBV28 and TRBJ1-2; D not resolved. Between the trimmed V and J ends, which lost 4 bases and 6 bases, there was a span of 9 bases. The CDR3 has 12 amino acids. CDR1 is MDHEN, CDR2 SYDVKM, per germline. The CDR3: CASSWGRNGYTF. CDR3 DNA: TGTGCCAGCAGTTGGGGAAGAAATGGCTACACCTTC.

This chain uses TRBV10-3 with TRBJ2-1; D might be TRBD1 (6 bases). Germline CDR1 and CDR2: ENHRY and SYGVKD. The CDR3 loop spans 15 amino acids. Trimming removed 4 bases from V and 8 bases from J, with 18 bases in between. The CDR3 spells CAISAPQGLEDEQFF. CDR3 in DNA: TGTGCCATCAGTGCCCCACAGGGTTTGGAAGATGAGCAGTTCTTC.

The chain joins TRBV6-6 to TRBJ2-3; D might be TRBD1 (6 bases). Germline values: CDR1 MNHNY, CDR2 SVGAGI (reference sequence). Trimming removed 8 bases at V and 6 bases at J, with 18 bases between. The CDR3 is made up of 14 amino acids. DNA of the CDR3: TGTGCCAGCGGACAGAGGACAACCAGGGATACGCAGTATTTT. Its translation: CASGQRTTRDTQYF.

This clone was counted once. CDR3 nucleotide sequence: TGTGCCAGCAGTCTGAGACTAGCGGGAGTGTACGAGCAGTACTTC. Its translation: CASSLRLAGVYEQYF. J is TRBJ2-7 and V is TRBV27; 12 bases are shared with TRBD2. With 5 bases clipped from V and 4 bases from J, the junction kept 6 bases outside the gene matches. The CDR3 is made up of 15 amino acids. From germline, CDR1 is MNHEY and CDR2 SMNVEV (reference sequence).

CDR3 protein: CSVRVGGETQYF. The CDR3 bases are TGCAGCGTTCGGGTAGGGGGAGAGACCCAGTACTTC. The chain links TRBV29-1 to TRBJ2-5, with D tentatively TRBD1 (6 bases). CDR3 length: 12 amino acids. In germline, CDR1 is SQVTM, CDR2 ANQGSEA. V shed 5 bases and J shed 4 bases, with 11 bases lying between them.

The chain links TRBV5-8 to TRBJ2-7; weak D call: TRBD1 (5 bases). Trimming pared 0 bases from V and 2 bases from J, leaving 12 bases between. The CDR3 has 15 residues. Germline lookup yields CDR1 SGHTS and CDR2 YDEGEE. CDR3 DNA: TGTGCCAGCAGCTTGGGGGCAGGGTTCACCTACGAGCAGTACTTC. It translates to CASSLGAGFTYEQYF. Combining the CDR3 with reference TRBV5-8 and TRBJ2-7 gives the whole variable domain EAGVTQSPTHLIKTRGQQATLRCSPISGHTSVYWYQQALGLGLQFLLWYDEGEERNRGNFPPRFSGRQFPNYSSELNVNALELEDSALYLCASSLGAGFTYEQYFGPGTRLTVT.

With regard to this clone: This same CDR3 is encoded by further DNA sequences in the sample. The V gene is TRBV11-2, the J gene TRBJ2-7; TRBD2 is a possible D gene (5 bases). This CDR3 has 12 amino acids. Germline assignment: CDR1 SGHAT and CDR2 FQNNGV. Trimming took 0 bases from V and 6 from J, leaving 6 bases between them. This CDR3 is CASSLDRGEQYF. In nucleotides, the CDR3 is TGTGCCAGCAGCTTAGATCGGGGCGAGCAGTACTTC.

The chain links TRBV4-1 to TRBJ2-1, with TRBD2 matching 7 bases. J was trimmed by 8 bases and V by 0 bases; bases with no gene match: 16. The CDR3 is made up of 18 amino acids. From germline, CDR1 is MGHRA and CDR2 YSYEKL. CDR3 sequence reads: CASSQEGPGRELFDEQFF. The CDR3 DNA sequence: TGCGCCAGCAGCCAAGAGGGTCCGGGGCGGGAGCTTTTCGATGAGCAGTTCTTC.

V gene TRBV6-5 combines with J gene TRBJ2-5; 11 nucleotides line up with TRBD2. V was clipped by 6 bases and J by 0 bases; unmatched bases: 3. Germline CDR1 reads MNHEY; CDR2 reads SVGAGI. The CDR3 contains 15 residues. The CDR3 sequence: CASSTGLADQETQYF. CDR3 bases: TGTGCCAGCAGCACGGGACTAGCGGACCAAGAGACCCAGTACTTC.

The V and J genes are TRBV6-5 and TRBJ1-4; TRBD1 matches at 7 bases. The CDR3 spans 15 residues. CDR1 is MNHEY and CDR2 is SVGAGI in the germline V gene. Unmatched junction bases numbered 4, after V lost 1 base and J lost 5 bases. As DNA, the CDR3 is TGTGCCAGCAGTTACTGGAAGACAGGGAATGAAAAACTGTTTTTT. Protein sequence: CASSYWKTGNEKLFF.

In DNA form, the CDR3 reads TGCGCCAGCAGCCTAAGGACTAGCGGGAGGCCCGGGAGTCCAGATACGCAGTATTTT. It encodes CASSLRTSGRPGSPDTQYF. The rearrangement links TRBV5-1 to TRBJ2-3; 14 nucleotides match TRBD2. The CDR3 extends over 19 amino acids. The junction had 14 bases not matched to a gene; V was cut back by 4 bases and J by 4 bases. Germline CDR1 reads SGHRS; CDR2 reads YFSETQ.

The J gene is TRBJ1-5, the V gene TRBV28; D perhaps matches TRBD1 (6 bases). CDR1 is MDHEN and CDR2 is SYDVKM in the germline V gene. Trimming stripped 6 bases from V and 13 bases from J, with 22 bases between. The CDR3 is 14 residues long. The CDR3 loop reads CASSLPGHTSTQHF. As DNA, the CDR3 is TGTGCCAGCAGCTTGCCGGGACACACCTCGACACAGCATTTT.

This clone was observed a few times. V gene TRBV5-3 combines with J gene TRBJ1-5; D unclear. TRBV5-3 is an ORF, and what it does is uncertain. The ends were cut back, 3 bases at V and 5 bases at J, with 12 bases in the middle. This CDR3 spans 14 amino acids. Written as DNA, the CDR3 is TGTGCCAGAAGCTCCCGGGAGGGAGATCAGCCCCAGCATTTT. Translation: CARSSREGDQPQHF.

In the case of this clone: The same CDR3 arises from other DNA sequences in this sample as well. The chain couples TRBV5-6 to TRBJ2-7, with D maybe TRBD2 (5 bases). The germline V gene has CDR1 SGHDT and CDR2 YYEEEE. V was cut by 0 bases and J by 3 bases, with 10 bases left in between. This CDR3 has 14 residues. CDR3 nucleotides: TGTGCCAGCAGCTTGGGGCCGGGAAGCTACGAGCAGTACTTC. Its translation: CASSLGPGSYEQYF.

V and J are TRBV5-1 and TRBJ2-3; 9 bases agree with TRBD1. Germline V lookup: CDR1 SGHRS, CDR2 YFSETQ. J lost 0 bases, V lost 2 bases, and 4 bases had no gene match. This CDR3 region has 16 residues. The CDR3 DNA is TGCGCCAGCAGCTTCCGGGACAGGGAGAGCACAGATACGCAGTATTTT. Amino acid sequence: CASSFRDRESTDTQYF.

The rearrangement links TRBV19 to TRBJ2-3; no definite D call. Germline CDR1 LNHDA, CDR2 SQIVND (reference sequence). The CDR3 is made up of 15 amino acids. V gave up 1 base and J gave up 2 bases, with 10 bases separating them. The CDR3 region is CASSIVTTSTDTQYF. In nucleotides, the CDR3 is TGTGCCAGTAGTATAGTGACCACATCCACAGATACGCAGTATTTT.

The chain employs TRBV5-8 and TRBJ2-3; D possibly corresponds to TRBD2 (5 bases). This CDR3 comprises 15 residues. The V gene lost 0 bases and the J gene lost 6 bases, with 14 bases spanning the gap. In germline, CDR1 is SGHTS, CDR2 YDEGEE. Here the CDR3 reads CASSLEGQSGDTQYF. CDR3 bases: TGTGCCAGCAGCTTGGAGGGCCAATCGGGGGATACGCAGTATTTT.

The chain employs TRBV6-5 and TRBJ1-6, with D unclear. The CDR3 consists of 13 residues. CDR1 and CDR2 (germline): MNHEY, SVGAGI. The V and J ends lost 6 bases and 8 bases respectively, with 11 bases between them. CDR3 bases: TGTGCCAGCAGCGACCTCGCGGATTCACCCCTCCACTTT. As protein: CASSDLADSPLHF.

The chain combines TRBV18 with TRBJ2-2; 11 nucleotides align to TRBD2. The CDR3 contains 16 residues. Per the germline V gene, CDR1 is KGHSH and CDR2 is LQKENI. After removal of 1 base from V and 3 bases from J, the junction contained 1 base not matched to a gene. The CDR3 region has the DNA TGTGCCAGCTCACCACTGGGACTAGCGGACACCGGGGAGCTGTTTTTT. This sequence encodes CASSPLGLADTGELFF.

This chain uses TRBV3-1 (or the pseudogene TRBV3-2) with TRBJ1-4; D is perhaps TRBD1 (6 bases). The CDR3 runs 15 residues. CDR1 is LGHDT and CDR2 is YNNKEL in the germline V gene (reference sequence). Trimming took 0 bases from V and 12 from J, leaving 17 bases between them. The CDR3 is CASSQDLGQSKQLFF. The DNA of the CDR3 is TGTGCCAGCAGCCAAGATCTGGGACAATCAAAACAACTGTTTTTT.

The chain carries TRBV5-4 and TRBJ2-1; D possibly matches TRBD1 or TRBD2 (6 bases each). Germline V lookup: CDR1 SGHNT, CDR2 YYREEE (reference sequence). CDR3 length: 14 amino acids. Trimming removed 6 bases at V and 8 bases at J, with 18 bases between. Here the CDR3 DNA reads TGTGCCAGCACCCGACCGGGGGCCGTCGATGAGCAGTTCTTC. It codes for CASTRPGAVDEQFF.

About this clone: The same CDR3 is also encoded by other DNA sequences in this sample. The rearrangement joins TRBV7-2 to TRBJ1-2; the D is unclear. The V end lost 4 bases, the J end lost 8 bases, and 11 bases lay between the germline ends. The CDR3 contains 12 residues. Germline V gene lookup returns CDR1 SGHTA and CDR2 FQGNSA. The CDR3 DNA reads TGTGCCAGCAGCTCAGACCGTAGAGGCTACACCTTC. Translating it yields CASSSDRRGYTF. Supplemented by reference TRBV7-2 and TRBJ1-2, the full variable domain reads GAGVSQSPSNKVTEKGKDVELRCDPISGHTALYWYRQSLGQGLEFLIYFQGNSAPDKSGLPSDRFSAERTGGSVSTLTIQRTQQEDSAVYLCASSSDRRGYTFGSGTRLTVV.

This chain connects TRBV7-9 to TRBJ1-4, with D perhaps matching TRBD1 (6 bases). This CDR3 is built from 17 residues. Deletions cut 1 base from V and 8 bases from J, with 20 bases between. Germline loops: CDR1 SEHNR, CDR2 FQNEAQ (reference sequence). This chain's CDR3 is CASSLGDRRSAEEKLFF. The CDR3 region has the DNA TGTGCCAGCAGCTTAGGCGACAGGAGATCGGCTGAGGAAAAACTGTTTTTT.

The V gene is TRBV28, the J gene TRBJ2-7; 10 nucleotides line up with TRBD1. This CDR3 spans 16 amino acids. CDR1 MDHEN and CDR2 SYDVKM come from the germline V gene. Trimming at V came to 3 bases and at J to 6 bases, leaving 11 bases not matched to a gene. The DNA of the CDR3 is TGTGCCAGCAGTTTGGGGACAGGGGAGTTCAGGGTCGAGCAGTACTTC. This encodes CASSLGTGEFRVEQYF.

J is TRBJ2-3 and V is TRBV2; D not certain. The CDR3 sequence is 13 residues long. The germline gives CDR1 SNHLY, CDR2 FYNNEI. Trimming cost V 2 bases and J 7 bases, with 10 bases left between them. This CDR3 is CASSEYITYTQYF. In DNA form, the CDR3 reads TGTGCCAGCAGTGAATACATCACCTATACGCAGTATTTT.